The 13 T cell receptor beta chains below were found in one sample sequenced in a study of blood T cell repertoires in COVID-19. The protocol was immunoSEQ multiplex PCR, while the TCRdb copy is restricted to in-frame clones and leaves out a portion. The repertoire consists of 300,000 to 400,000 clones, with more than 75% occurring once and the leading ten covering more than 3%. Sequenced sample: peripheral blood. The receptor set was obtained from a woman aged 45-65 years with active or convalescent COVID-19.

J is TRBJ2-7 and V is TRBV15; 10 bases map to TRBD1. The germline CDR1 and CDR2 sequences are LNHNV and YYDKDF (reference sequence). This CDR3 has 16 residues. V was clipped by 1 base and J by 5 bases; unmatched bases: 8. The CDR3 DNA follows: TGTGCCACCAGCAGAGCGGGGACAGGGGCTTTCCACGAGCAGTACTTC. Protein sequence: CATSRAGTGAFHEQYF.

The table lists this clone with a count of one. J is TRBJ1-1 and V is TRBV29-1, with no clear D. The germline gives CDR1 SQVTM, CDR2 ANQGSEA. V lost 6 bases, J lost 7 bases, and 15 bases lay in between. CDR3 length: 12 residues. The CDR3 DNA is TGCAGCGTCCCTAGTGAGTGGAGTGAAGCTTTCTTT. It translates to CSVPSEWSEAFF.

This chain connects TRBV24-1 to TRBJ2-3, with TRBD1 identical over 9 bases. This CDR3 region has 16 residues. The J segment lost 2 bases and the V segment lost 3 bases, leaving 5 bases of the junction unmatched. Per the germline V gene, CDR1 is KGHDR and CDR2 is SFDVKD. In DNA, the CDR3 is TGTGCCACCAGTGATGGGACAGGGTTTATCACAGATACGCAGTATTTT. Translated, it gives CATSDGTGFITDTQYF.

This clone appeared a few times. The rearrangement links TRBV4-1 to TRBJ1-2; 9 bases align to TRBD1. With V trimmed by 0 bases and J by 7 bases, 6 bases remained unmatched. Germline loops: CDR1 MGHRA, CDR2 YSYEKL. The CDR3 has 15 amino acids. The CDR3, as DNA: TGCGCCAGCAGCCAAGATTTGGGGACAGGGCGTGGCTACACCTTC. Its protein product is CASSQDLGTGRGYTF.

The DNA for the CDR3 is TGCAGCGTTCGACAGGGCGCAACTAATGAAAAACTGTTTTTT. Translating it yields CSVRQGATNEKLFF. The chain recombines TRBV29-1 with TRBJ1-4; 7 bases are a match to TRBD1. The V gene end was trimmed by 5 bases and the J gene end by 0 bases; junction bases not matched to a gene: 3. Germline loops: CDR1 SQVTM, CDR2 ANQGSEA. This CDR3 has 14 amino acids. The full variable domain, with the rest looked up from reference TRBV29-1 and TRBJ1-4, is SAVISQKPSRDICQRGTSLTIQCQVDSQVTMMFWYRQQPGQSLTLIATANQGSEATYESGFVIDKFPISRPNLTFSTLTVSNMSPEDSSIYLCSVRQGATNEKLFFGSGTQLSVL.

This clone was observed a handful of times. The CDR3 is CATSRQGTDTQYF. Here the CDR3 DNA reads TGTGCCACCAGCCGACAGGGAACAGATACGCAGTATTTT. The genes are TRBV24-1 and TRBJ2-3; 7 nucleotides align to TRBD1. V trimming: 7 bases; J trimming: 3 bases; junction bases outside the gene matches: 3. This CDR3 region has 13 residues. The germline CDR1 and CDR2 sequences are KGHDR and SFDVKD.

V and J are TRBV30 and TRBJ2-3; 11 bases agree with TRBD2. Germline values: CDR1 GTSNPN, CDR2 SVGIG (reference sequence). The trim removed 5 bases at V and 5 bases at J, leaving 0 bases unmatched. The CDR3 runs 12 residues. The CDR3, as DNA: TGTGCCTGGGGACTAGCGGGAGATACGCAGTATTTT. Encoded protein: CAWGLAGDTQYF.

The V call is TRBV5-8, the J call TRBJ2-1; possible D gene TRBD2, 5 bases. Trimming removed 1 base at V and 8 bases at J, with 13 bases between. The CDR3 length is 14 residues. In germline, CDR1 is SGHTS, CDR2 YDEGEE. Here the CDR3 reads CASSLSGKPDEQFF. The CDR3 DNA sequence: TGTGCCAGCAGCTTGTCGGGAAAACCGGATGAGCAGTTCTTC.

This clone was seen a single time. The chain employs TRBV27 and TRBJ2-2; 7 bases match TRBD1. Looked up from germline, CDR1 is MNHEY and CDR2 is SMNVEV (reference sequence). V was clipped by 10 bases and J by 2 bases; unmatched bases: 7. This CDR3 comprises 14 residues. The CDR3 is CATKRTGNTGELFF. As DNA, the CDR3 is TGTGCCACCAAAAGGACAGGAAACACCGGGGAGCTGTTTTTT.

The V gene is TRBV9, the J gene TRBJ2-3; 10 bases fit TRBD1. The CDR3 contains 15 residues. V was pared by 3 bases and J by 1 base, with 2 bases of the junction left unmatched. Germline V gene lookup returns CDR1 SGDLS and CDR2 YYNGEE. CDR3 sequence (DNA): TGTGCCAGCAGCGCTGGGACAGGGGGCACAGATACGCAGTATTTT. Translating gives CASSAGTGGTDTQYF.

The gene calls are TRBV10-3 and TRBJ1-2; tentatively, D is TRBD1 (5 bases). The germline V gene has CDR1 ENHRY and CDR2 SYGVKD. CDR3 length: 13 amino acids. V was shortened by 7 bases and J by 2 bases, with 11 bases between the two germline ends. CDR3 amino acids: CAITAGLNYGYTF. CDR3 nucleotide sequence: TGTGCCATCACCGCAGGGTTGAACTATGGCTACACCTTC.

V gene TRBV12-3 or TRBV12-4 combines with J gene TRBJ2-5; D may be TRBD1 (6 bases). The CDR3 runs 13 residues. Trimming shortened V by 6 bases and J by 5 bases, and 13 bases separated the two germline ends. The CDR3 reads CASSQDSGETQYF. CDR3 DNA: TGTGCCAGCAGCCAGGACAGTGGGGAGACCCAGTACTTC.

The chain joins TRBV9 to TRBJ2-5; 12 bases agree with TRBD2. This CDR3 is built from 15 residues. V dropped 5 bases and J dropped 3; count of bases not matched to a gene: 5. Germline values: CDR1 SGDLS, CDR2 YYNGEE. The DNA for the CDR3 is TGTGCCAGCAGTCTAGCGGGAGGGGCGGAAGAGACCCAGTACTTC. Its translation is CASSLAGGAEETQYF.